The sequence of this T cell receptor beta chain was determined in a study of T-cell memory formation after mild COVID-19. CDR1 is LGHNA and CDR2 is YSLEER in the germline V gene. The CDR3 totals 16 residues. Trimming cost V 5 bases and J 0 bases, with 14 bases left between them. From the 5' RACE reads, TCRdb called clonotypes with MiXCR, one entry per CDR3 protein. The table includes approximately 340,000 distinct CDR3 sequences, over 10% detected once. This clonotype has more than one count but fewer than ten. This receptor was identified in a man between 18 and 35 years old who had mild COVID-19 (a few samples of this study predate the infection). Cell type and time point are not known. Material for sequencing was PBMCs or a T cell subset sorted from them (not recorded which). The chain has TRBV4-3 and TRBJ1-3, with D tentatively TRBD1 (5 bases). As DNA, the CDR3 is TGCGCCAGCAGCTCCTCCGACAGATTCTCTGGAAACACCATATATTTT. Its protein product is CASSSSDRFSGNTIYF.